This T cell receptor (beta chain) comes out of a study of blood T cells in healthy people across ages. The V gene's germline CDR1 is SGHAT and CDR2 FQNNGV. This CDR3 is 16 amino acids long. The trim removed 3 bases at V and 8 bases at J, leaving 10 bases unmatched. A J-beta primer mix and a sample-barcoded 5' primer were used in a second PCR of roughly 7 to 12 cycles. All samples yielded 2.5 million or more CDR3-containing paired-end reads. TCRdb called the 5' RACE reads again in MiXCR, with one record for every CDR3 protein. The sample comprises fewer than 1,200,000 distinct CDR3 sequences, around 27% of which are singletons, and around 0.75% rests with the top ten. In addition, the sample was reused for a study of T cells of mothers and their children. Per that study: Researchers found no T cell clones that were persistent and microchimeric.

The chain combines TRBV11-2 with TRBJ2-1, with 10 positions matching TRBD1. Sequencing was carried out using blood. This receptor was identified in a girl aged 2 to 9 in good health. The DNA of the CDR3 is TGTGCCAGCAGCTTCCGGACAGGGGGGTGGACGGATGAGCAGTTCTTC. Protein product: CASSFRTGGWTDEQFF.